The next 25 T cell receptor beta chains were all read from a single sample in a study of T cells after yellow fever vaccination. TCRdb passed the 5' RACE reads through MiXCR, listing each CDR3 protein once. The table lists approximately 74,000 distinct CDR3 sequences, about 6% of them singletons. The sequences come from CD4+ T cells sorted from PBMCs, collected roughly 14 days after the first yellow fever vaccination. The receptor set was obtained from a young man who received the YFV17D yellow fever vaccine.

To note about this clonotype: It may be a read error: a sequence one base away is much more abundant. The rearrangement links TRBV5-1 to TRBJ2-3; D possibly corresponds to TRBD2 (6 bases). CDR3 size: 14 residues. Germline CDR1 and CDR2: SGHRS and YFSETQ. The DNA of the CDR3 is TGCACCAGCAGCTCCCCCGACGGGGGAGATACGCAGTATTTT. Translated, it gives CTSSSPDGGDTQYF.

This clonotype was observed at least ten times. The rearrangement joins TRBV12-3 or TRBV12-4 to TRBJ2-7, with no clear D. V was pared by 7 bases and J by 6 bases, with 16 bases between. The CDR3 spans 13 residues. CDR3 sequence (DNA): TGTGCCAGCACTGACCAGTCAGTCCGCGAGCAGTACTTC. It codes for CASTDQSVREQYF.

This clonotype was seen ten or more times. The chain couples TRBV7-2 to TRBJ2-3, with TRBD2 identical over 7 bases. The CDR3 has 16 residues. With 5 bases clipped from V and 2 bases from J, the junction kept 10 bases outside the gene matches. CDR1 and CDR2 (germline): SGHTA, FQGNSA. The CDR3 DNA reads TGTGCCAGCAGCCCACGCCCCCAGCGGGACACAGATACGCAGTATTTT. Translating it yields CASSPRPQRDTDTQYF. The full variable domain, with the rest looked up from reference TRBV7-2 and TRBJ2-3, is GAGVSQSPSNKVTEKGKDVELRCDPISGHTALYWYRQSLGQGLEFLIYFQGNSAPDKSGLPSDRFSAERTGGSVSTLTIQRTQQEDSAVYLCASSPRPQRDTDTQYFGPGTRLTVL.

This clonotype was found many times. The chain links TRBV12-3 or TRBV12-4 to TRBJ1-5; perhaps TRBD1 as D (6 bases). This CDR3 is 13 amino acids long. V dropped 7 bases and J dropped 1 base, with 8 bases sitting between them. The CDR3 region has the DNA TGTGCCAGCAAAGGGGGAAGCAATCAGCCCCAGCATTTT. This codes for CASKGGSNQPQHF.

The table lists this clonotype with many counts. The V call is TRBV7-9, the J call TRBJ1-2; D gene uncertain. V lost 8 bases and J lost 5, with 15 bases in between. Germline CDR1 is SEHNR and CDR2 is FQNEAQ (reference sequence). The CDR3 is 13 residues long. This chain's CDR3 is CASHSRATYGYTF. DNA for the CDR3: TGTGCCAGCCACTCGAGGGCGACTTATGGCTACACCTTC. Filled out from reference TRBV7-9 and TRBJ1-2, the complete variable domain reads DTGVSQNPRHKITKRGQNVTFRCDPISEHNRLYWYRQTLGQGPEFLTYFQNEAQLEKSRLLSDRFSAERPKGSFSTLEIQRTEQGDSAMYLCASHSRATYGYTFGSGTRLTVV.

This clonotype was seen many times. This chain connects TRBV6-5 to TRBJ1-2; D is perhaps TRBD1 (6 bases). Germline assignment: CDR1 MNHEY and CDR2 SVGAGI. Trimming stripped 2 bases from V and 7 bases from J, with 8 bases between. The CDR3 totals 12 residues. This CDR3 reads CASSYRGFGYTF. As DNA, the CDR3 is TGTGCCAGCAGTTACAGGGGGTTTGGCTACACCTTC.

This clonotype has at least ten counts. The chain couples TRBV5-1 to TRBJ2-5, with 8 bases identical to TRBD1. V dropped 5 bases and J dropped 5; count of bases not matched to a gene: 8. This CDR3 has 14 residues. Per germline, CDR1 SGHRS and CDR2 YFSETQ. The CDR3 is CASSIQGALETQYF. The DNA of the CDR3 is TGCGCCAGCAGTATTCAGGGGGCCCTTGAGACCCAGTACTTC.

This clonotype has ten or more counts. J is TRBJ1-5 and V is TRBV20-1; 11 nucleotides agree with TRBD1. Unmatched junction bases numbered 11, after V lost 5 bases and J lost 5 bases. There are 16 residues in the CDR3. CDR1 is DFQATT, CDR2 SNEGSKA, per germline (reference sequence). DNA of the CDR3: TGCAGTGCTCCTCGGACAGGGGGCAATCGGGATCAGCCCCAGCATTTT. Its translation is CSAPRTGGNRDQPQHF.

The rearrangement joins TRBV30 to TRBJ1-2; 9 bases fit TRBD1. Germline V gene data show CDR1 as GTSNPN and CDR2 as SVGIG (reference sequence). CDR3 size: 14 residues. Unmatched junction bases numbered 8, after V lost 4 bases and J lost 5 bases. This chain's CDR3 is CAWTIPGQGYGYTF. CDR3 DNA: TGTGCCTGGACTATCCCCGGACAGGGGTATGGCTACACCTTC.

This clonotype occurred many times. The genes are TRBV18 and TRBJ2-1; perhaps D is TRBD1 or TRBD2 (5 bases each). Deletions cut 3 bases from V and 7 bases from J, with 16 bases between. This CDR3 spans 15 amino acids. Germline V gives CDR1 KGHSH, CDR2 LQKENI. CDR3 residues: CASSPTVNTGNEQFF. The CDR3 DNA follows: TGTGCCAGCTCACCGACAGTCAACACGGGGAATGAGCAGTTCTTC.

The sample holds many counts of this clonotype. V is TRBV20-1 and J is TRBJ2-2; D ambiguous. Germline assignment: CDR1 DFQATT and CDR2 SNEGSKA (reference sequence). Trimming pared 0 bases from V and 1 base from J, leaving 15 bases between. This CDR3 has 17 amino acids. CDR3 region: CSAREGGALGNTGELFF. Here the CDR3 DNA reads TGCAGTGCTAGAGAAGGTGGAGCCCTAGGGAACACCGGGGAGCTGTTTTTT.

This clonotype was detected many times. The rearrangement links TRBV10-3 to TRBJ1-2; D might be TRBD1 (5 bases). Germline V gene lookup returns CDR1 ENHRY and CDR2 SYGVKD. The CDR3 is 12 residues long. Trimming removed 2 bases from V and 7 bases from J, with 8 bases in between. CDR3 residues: CAISEGALGYTF. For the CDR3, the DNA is TGTGCCATCAGTGAGGGGGCACTTGGCTACACCTTC.

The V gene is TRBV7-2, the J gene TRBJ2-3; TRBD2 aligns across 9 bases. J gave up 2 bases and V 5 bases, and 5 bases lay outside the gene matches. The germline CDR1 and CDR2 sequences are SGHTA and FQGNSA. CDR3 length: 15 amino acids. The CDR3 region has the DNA TGTGCCAGCAGCAGACTAGCGGATTACACAGATACGCAGTATTTT. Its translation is CASSRLADYTDTQYF.

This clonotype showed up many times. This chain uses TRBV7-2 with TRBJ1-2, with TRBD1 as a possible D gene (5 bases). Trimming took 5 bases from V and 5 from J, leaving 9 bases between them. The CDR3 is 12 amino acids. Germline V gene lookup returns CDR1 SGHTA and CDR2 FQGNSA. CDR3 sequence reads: CASSIQGYGYTF. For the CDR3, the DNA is TGTGCCAGCAGCATCCAGGGATATGGCTACACCTTC. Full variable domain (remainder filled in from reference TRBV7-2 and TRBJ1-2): GAGVSQSPSNKVTEKGKDVELRCDPISGHTALYWYRQSLGQGLEFLIYFQGNSAPDKSGLPSDRFSAERTGGSVSTLTIQRTQQEDSAVYLCASSIQGYGYTFGSGTRLTVV.

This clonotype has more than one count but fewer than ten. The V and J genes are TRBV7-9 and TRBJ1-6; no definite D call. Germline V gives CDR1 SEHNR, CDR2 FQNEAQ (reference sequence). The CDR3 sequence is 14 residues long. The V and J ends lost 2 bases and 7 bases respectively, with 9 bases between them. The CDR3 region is CASSLKGGNSPLHF. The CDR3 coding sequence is TGTGCCAGCAGCTTAAAGGGCGGGAATTCACCCCTCCACTTT.

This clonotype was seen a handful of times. CDR3 sequence: CSARDLASGGETSTDTQYF. The CDR3 nucleotides are TGCAGTGCTAGAGATCTGGCGAGCGGGGGAGAGACTAGCACAGATACGCAGTATTTT. V gene TRBV20-1 combines with J gene TRBJ2-3; 8 nucleotides agree with TRBD2. CDR1 and CDR2 from the germline V gene are DFQATT and SNEGSKA (reference sequence). V shed 0 bases and J 0 bases; nucleotides not matched to a gene: 14. The CDR3 is 19 residues long.

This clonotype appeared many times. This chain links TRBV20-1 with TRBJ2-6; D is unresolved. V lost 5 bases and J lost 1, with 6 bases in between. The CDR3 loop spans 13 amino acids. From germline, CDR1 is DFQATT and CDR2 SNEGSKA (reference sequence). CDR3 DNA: TGCAGTGCTCCCAGGTCTGGGGCCAACGTCCTGACTTTC. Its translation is CSAPRSGANVLTF.

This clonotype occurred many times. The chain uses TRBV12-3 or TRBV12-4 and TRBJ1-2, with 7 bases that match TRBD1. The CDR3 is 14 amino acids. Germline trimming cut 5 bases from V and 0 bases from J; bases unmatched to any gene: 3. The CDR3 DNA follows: TGTGCCAGCAGTGGGACAGCAGCTAACTATGGCTACACCTTC. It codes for CASSGTAANYGYTF.

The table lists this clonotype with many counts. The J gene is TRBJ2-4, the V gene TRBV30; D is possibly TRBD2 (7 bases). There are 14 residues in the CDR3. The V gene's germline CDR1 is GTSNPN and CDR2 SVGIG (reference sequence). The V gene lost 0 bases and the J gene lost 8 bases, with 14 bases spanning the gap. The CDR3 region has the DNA TGTGCCTGGAGTGTACGAGGGGGGGGGGACATTCAGTACTTC. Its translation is CAWSVRGGGDIQYF.

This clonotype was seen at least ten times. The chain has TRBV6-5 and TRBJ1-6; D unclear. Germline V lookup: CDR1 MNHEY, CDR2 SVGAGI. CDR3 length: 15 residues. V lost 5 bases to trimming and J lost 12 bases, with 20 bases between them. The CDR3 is CASSTTGNIRLPLHF. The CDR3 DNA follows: TGTGCCAGCAGTACCACCGGGAATATACGTCTACCCCTCCACTTT.

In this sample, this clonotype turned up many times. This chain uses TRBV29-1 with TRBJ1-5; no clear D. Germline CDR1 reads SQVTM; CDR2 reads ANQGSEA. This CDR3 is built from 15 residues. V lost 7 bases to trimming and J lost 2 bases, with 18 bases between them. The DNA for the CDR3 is TGCAGCGCCTCGGACGGGATCTTGGGCAATCAGCCCCAGCATTTT. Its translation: CSASDGILGNQPQHF.

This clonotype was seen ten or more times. In DNA, the CDR3 is TGTGCCAGCAGCCGTGTGGCGGGGGGGACCATCCACGGACCCTACAATGAGCAGTTCTTC. It is translated as CASSRVAGGTIHGPYNEQFF. The chain carries TRBV7-8 and TRBJ2-1; 9 nucleotides align to TRBD2. Losses at the gene ends were 5 bases for V and 2 bases for J; bases not matched to a gene: 19. This CDR3 has 20 residues. Germline loops: CDR1 SGHVS, CDR2 FQNEAQ.

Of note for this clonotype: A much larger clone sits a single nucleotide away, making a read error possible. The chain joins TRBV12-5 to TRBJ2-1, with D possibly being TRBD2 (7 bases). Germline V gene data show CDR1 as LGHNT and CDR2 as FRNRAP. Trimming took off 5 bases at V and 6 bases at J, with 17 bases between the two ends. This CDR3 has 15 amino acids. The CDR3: CASGTTGRGTNEQFF. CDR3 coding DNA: TGTGCTAGTGGTACCACAGGGAGGGGAACCAATGAGCAGTTCTTC.

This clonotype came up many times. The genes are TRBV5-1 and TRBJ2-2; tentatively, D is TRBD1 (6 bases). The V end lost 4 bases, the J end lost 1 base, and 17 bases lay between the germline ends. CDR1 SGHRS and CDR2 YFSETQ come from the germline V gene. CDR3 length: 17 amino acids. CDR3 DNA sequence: TGCGCCAGCAGCCAATCCGGGACATCCTTGAACACCGGGGAGCTGTTTTTT. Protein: CASSQSGTSLNTGELFF.

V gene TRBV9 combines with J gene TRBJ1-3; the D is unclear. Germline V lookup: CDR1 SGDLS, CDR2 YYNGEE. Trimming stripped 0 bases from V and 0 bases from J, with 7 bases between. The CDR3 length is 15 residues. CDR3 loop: CASSVAGLSGNTIYF. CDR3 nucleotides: TGTGCCAGCAGCGTAGCGGGCCTCTCTGGAAACACCATATATTTT.